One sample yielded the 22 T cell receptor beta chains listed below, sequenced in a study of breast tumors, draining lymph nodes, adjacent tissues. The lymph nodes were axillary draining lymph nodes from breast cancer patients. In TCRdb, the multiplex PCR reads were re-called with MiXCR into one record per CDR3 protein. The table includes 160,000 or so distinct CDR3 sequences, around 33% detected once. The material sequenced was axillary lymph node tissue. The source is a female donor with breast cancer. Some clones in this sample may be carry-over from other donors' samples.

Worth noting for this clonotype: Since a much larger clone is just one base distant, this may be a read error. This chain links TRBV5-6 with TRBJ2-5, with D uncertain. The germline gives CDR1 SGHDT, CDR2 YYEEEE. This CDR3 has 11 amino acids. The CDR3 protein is CASSGTYEQCF. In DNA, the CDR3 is TGTGCCAGCAGCGGCACCTACGAGCAGTGCTTC.

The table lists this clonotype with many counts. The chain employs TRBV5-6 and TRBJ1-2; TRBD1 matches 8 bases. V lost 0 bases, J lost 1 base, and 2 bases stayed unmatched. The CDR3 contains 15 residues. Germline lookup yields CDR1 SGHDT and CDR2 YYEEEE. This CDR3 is CASSLAGGLNYGYTF. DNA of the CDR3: TGTGCCAGCAGCTTGGCAGGGGGCCTTAACTATGGCTACACCTTC.

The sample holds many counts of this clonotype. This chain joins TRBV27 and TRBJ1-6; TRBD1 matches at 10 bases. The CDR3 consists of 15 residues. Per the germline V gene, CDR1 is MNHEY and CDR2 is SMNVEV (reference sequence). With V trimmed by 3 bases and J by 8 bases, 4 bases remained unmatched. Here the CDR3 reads CASSFQDRGDSPLHF. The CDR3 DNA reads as TGTGCCAGCAGTTTCCAGGACAGGGGGGATTCACCCCTCCACTTT.

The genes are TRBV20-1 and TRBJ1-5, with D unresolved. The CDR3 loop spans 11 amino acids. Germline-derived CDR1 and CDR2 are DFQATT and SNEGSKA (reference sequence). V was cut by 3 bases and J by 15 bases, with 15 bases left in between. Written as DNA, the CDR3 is TGCAGTGCTAGGACCCCTGAGGCCCGGCATTTT. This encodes CSARTPEARHF.

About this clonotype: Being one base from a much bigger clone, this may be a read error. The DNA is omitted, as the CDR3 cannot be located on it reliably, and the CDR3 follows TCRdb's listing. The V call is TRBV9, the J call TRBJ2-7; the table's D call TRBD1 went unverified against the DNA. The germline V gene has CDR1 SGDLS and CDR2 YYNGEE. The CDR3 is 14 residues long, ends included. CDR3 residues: CASSVGTGSYEQSF.

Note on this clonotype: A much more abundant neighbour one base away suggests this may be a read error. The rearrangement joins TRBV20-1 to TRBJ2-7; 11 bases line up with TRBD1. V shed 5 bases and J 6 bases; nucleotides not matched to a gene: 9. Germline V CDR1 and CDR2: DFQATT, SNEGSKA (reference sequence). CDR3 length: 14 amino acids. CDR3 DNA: TGCAGTGCTCCAAAAGGGACAGGGGGACCCGAGCAGTACTTC. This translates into CSAPKGTGGPEQYF.

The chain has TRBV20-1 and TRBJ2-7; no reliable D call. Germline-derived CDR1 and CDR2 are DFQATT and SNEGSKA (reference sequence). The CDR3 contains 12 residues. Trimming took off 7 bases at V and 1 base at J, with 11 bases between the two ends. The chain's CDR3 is CSDHTISYEQYF. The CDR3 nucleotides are TGCAGTGACCATACAATTTCCTACGAGCAGTACTTC.

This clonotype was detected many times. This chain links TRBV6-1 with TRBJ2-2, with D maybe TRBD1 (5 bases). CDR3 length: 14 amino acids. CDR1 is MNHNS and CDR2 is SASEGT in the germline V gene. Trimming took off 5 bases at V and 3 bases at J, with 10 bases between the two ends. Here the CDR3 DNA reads TGTGCCAGCAGTAGCGACAGCTACACCGGGGAGCTGTTTTTT. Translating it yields CASSSDSYTGELFF.

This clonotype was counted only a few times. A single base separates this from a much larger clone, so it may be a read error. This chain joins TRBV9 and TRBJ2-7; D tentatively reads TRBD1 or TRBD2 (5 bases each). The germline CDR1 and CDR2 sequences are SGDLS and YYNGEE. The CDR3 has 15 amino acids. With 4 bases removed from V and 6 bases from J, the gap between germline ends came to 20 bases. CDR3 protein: CASSPSGATEGEQYF. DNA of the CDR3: TGTGCCAGCAGCCCTAGTGGGGCTACTGAGGGCGAGCAGTACTTC.

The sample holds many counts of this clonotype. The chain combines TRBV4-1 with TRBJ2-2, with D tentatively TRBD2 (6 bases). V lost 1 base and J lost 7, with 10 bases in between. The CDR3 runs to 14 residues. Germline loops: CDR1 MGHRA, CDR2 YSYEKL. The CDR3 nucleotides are TGCGCCAGCAGCCAAGCGGGGGTTGACGGGGAGCTGTTTTTT. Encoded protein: CASSQAGVDGELFF.

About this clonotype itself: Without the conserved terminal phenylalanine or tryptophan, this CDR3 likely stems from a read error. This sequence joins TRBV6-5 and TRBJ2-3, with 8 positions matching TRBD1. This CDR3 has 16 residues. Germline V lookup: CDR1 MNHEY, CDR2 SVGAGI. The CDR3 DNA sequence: TGTGCCAGCAGTCACTCGACAGGGGAGCTCTTTAGGACGCAGTATCTT. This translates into CASSHSTGELFRTQYL.

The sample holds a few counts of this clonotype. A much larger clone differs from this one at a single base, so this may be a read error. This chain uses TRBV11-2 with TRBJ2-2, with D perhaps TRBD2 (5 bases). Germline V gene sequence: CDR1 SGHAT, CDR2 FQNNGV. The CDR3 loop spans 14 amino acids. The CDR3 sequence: CASSWALNTGELSF. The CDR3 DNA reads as TGTGCCAGCAGCTGGGCCCTCAACACCGGGGAGCTGTCTTTT.

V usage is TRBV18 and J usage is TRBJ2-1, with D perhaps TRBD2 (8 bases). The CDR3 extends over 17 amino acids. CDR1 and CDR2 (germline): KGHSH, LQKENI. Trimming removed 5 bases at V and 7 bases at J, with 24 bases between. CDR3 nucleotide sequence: TGTGCCAGCTCAACGACAGGGTCCGGGACTAGTAAGAATGAGCAGTTCTTC. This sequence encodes CASSTTGSGTSKNEQFF.

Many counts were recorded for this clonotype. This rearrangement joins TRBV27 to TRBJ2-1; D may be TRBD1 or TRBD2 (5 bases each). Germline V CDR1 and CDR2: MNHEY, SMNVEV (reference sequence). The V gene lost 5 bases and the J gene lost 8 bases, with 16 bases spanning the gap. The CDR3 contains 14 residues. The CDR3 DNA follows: TGTGCCAGCAGTCCAGGGACCCGCCCCGATGAGCAGTTCTTC. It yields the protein CASSPGTRPDEQFF.

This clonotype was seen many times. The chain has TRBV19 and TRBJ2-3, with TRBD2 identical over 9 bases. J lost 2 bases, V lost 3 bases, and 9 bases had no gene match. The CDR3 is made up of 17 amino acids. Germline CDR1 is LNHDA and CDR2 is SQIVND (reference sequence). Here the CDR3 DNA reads TGTGCCAGTAGTATCGGCGGGGGGGCGCGGGACACAGATACGCAGTATTTT. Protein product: CASSIGGGARDTDTQYF.

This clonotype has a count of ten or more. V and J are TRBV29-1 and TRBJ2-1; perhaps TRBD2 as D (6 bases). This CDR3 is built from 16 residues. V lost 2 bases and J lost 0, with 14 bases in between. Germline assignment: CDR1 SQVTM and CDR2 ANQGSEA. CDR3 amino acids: CSVESASRGSYNEQFF. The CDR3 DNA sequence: TGCAGCGTTGAAAGTGCGTCGCGGGGCTCCTACAATGAGCAGTTCTTC.

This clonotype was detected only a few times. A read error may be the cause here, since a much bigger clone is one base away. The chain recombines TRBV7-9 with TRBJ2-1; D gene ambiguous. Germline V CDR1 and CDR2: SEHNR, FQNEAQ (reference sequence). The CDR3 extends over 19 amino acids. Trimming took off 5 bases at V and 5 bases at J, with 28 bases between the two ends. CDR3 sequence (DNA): TGTGCCAGCAGCCTTAATCGCTGGGTACCGGAACGAGAGCACAATGAGCAGTTCTTC. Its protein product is CASSLNRWVPEREHNEQFF.

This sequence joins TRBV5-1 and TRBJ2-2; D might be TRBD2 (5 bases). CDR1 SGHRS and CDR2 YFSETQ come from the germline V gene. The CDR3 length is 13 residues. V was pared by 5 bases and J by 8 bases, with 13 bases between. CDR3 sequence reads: CASSTGNSGELFF. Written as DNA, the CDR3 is TGCGCCAGCAGTACGGGGAACTCTGGGGAGCTGTTTTTT.

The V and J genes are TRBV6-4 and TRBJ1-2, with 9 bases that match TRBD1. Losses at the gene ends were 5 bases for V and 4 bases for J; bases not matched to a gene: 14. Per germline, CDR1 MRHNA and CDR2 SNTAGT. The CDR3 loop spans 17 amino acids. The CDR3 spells CASSHGTGIVGCYGYTF. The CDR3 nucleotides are TGTGCCAGCAGTCACGGGACAGGGATAGTGGGATGCTATGGCTACACCTTC.

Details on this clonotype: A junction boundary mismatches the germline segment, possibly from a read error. CDR3 loop: CASSTDREGVDEALF. The CDR3 nucleotides are TGTGCCAGCAGTACGGACAGGGAGGGGGTAGATGAAGCTTTGTTT. The chain employs TRBV25-1 and TRBJ2-2; the D gene is possibly TRBD1 (8 bases). The CDR3 totals 15 residues. Per the germline V gene, CDR1 is MGHDK and CDR2 is SYGVNS.

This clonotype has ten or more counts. The CDR3 is CASSPAGTGANYGYTF. The CDR3 DNA reads as TGTGCCAGCAGCCCCGCCGGGACAGGAGCGAACTATGGCTACACCTTC. The rearrangement uses TRBV7-9 and TRBJ1-2; 8 nucleotides agree with TRBD1. J was trimmed by 2 bases and V by 5 bases; bases with no gene match: 10. Germline CDR1 and CDR2: SEHNR and FQNEAQ (reference sequence). This CDR3 comprises 16 residues.

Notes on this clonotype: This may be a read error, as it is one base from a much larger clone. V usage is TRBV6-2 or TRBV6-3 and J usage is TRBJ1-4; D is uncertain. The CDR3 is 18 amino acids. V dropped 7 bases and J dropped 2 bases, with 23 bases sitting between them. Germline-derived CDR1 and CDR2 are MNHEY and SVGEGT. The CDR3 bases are TGTGCCAGCACCTACAGCTTCGACAAAGATTTGACTAATGAAAAACTGTTTTTT. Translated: CASTYSFDKDLTNEKLFF.